This T cell receptor (beta chain) was documented in a study of vaccination effects on CD4 cells after COVID-19. Study-wide background: Either the mRNA-1273 or the BNT162b2 vaccine was given to participants as two doses. Broader study findings: Few convalescent patients and no early post-infection timepoints were included in the study.

TCRdb's table, derived via immunoSEQ multiplex PCR, lists solely in-frame clones and lacks some. The table shows roughly 52,000 clones, with 55% to 75% occurring only once. Sequencing was preceded by expansion of antigen-specific CD4+ T cells with viral peptide pools in the ViraFEST assay. Having been cultured for less than 13 days, the cells underwent CD4+ T cell isolation. Vaccinated participants had no history of SARS-CoV-2 infection and tested negative for nucleocapsid antibodies. A density of approximately 2.2 million PBMC per well was used; these cells were cultured with roughly 10 IU/ml IL-2 and 10 ug/ml peptides. Half the medium was swapped for IL-2 medium on days 3 and 7. The CDR3 spans 13 residues. Trimming removed 5 bases at V and 0 bases at J, with 5 bases between. Germline V gene sequence: CDR1 MDHEN, CDR2 SYDVKM. A few counts support this clone. Antigen unknown.

The V call is TRBV28, the J call TRBJ1-5; D is unclear. The source was CD4+ T cells from PBMCs cultured with SARS-CoV-2 spike peptides, collected before COVID-19 vaccination. The receptor's source is a human donor who received a COVID-19 vaccine. The CDR3 loop reads CASSADSNQPQHF. In DNA, the CDR3 is TGTGCCAGCAGTGCGGATAGCAATCAGCCCCAGCATTTT.